The sequence of this T cell receptor beta chain was determined in a study of blood T cell repertoires in COVID-19. Study-wide background: Specimens from acute and convalescent COVID-19 originated in the United States, Italy and Spain. The cDNA or gDNA used as material had been derived from T cells, B-cell-depleted T cells, or PBMCs.

Authors' processing steps: Reference gene primer amplification gave estimated nucleated cell counts. The data were produced by immunoSEQ multiplex PCR, yet TCRdb's version contains in-frame clones alone and is incomplete. V and J calls and clone size are given by that table; D and trimming were obtained from the DNA. The sample carries 150,000 or so clones, roughly 86% recorded once. Trimming cost V 4 bases and J 6 bases, with 9 bases left between them. In germline, CDR1 is SGHTA, CDR2 FQGTGA. The CDR3 runs to 13 residues. The sequence came from a human donor with acute or convalescent COVID-19. The donor label of this sample is uncertain. This sequence joins TRBV7-3 and TRBJ2-2, with D perhaps matching TRBD2 (6 bases). The sample comprised peripheral blood. The CDR3 here is CASSSGGAGELFF. The CDR3 region has the DNA TGTGCCAGCAGCTCCGGGGGAGCCGGGGAGCTGTTTTTT.